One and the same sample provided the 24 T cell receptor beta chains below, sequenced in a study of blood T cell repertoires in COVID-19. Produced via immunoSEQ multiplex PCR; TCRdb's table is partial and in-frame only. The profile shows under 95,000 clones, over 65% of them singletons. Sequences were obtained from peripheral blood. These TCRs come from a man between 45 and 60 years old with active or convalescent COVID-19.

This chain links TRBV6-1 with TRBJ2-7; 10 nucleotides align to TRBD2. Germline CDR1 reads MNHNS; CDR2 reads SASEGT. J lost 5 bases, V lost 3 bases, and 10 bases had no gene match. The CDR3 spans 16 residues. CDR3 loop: CASSDQGGTSAHEQYF. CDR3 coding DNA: TGTGCCAGCAGTGACCAAGGAGGGACTAGCGCCCACGAGCAGTACTTC.

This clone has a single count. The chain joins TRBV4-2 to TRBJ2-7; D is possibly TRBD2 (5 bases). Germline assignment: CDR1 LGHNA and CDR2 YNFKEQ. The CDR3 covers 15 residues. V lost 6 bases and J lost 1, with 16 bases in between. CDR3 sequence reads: CASRAEPSASYEQYF. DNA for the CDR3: TGTGCCAGCAGAGCGGAACCCAGCGCATCCTACGAGCAGTACTTC.

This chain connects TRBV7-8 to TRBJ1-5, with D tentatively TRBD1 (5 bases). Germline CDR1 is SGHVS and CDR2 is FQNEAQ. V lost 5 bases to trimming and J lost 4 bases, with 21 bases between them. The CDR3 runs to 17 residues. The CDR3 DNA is TGTGCCAGCAGCCCCCGAGGTCGGACAACCCAAAATCAGCCCCAGCATTTT. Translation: CASSPRGRTTQNQPQHF.

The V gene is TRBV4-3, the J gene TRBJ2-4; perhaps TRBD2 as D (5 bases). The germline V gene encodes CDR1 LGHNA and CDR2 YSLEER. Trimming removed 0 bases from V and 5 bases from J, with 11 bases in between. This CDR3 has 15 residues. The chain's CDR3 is CASSQDPGMENIQYF. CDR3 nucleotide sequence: TGCGCCAGCAGCCAAGATCCGGGGATGGAAAACATTCAGTACTTC.

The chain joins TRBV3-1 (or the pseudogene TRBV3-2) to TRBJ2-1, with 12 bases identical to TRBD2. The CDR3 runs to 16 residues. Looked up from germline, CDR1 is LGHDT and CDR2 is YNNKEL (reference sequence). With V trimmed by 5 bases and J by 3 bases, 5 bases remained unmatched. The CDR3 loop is CASSTTSGGFYNEQFF. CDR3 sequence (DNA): TGTGCCAGCAGCACGACTAGCGGGGGCTTCTACAATGAGCAGTTCTTC.

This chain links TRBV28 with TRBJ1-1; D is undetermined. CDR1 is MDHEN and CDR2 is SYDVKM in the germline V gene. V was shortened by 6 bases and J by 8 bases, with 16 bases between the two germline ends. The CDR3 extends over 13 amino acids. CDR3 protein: CASRPSGSPEAFF. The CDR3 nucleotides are TGTGCCAGCAGACCCTCGGGGAGTCCCGAAGCTTTCTTT.

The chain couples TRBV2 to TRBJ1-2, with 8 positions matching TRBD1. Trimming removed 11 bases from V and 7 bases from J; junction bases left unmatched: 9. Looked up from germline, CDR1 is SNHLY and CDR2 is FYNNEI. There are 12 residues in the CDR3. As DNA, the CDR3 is TGTGCCGGTGGACAGGGCCATATTGGCTACACCTTC. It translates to CAGGQGHIGYTF.

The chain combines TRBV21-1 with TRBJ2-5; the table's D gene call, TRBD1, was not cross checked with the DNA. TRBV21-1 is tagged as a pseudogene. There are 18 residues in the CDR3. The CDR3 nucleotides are TGTGCCAGCAGCAATTCCGCGGGGGACAGGGGTCACCAAGAGACCCAGTACTTC. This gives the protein CASSNSAGDRGHQETQYF.

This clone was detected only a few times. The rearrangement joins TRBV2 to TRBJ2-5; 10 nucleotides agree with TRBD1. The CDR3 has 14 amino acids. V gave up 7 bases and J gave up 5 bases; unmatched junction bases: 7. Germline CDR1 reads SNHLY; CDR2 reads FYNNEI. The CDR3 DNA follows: TGTGCCAGCACGGGACAGGGGAGAAGGGAGACCCAGTACTTC. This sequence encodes CASTGQGRRETQYF.

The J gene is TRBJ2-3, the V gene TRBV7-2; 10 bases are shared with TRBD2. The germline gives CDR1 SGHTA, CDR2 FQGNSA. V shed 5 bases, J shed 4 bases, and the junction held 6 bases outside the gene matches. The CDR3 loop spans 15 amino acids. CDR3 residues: CASSPTSGEADTQYF. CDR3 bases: TGTGCCAGCAGCCCAACTAGCGGGGAGGCAGATACGCAGTATTTT.

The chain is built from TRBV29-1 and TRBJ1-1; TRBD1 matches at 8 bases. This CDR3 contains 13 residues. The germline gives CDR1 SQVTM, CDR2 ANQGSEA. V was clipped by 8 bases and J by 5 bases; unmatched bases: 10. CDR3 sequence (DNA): TGCAGCTCGGGGATACAGGGGGGGACTGAAGCTTTCTTT. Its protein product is CSSGIQGGTEAFF.

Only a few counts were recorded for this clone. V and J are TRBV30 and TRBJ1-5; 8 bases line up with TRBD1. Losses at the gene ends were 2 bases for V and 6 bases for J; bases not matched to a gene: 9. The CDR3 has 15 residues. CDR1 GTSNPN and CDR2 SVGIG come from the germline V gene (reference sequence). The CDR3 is CAWSKGQALSQPQHF. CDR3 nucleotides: TGTGCCTGGAGTAAGGGACAGGCCCTAAGTCAGCCCCAGCATTTT. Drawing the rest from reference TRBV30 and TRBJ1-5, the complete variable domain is SQTIHQWPATLVQPVGSPLSLECTVEGTSNPNLYWYRQAAGRGLQLLFYSVGIGQISSEVPQNLSASRPQDRQFILSSKKLLLSDSGFYLCAWSKGQALSQPQHFGDGTRLSIL.

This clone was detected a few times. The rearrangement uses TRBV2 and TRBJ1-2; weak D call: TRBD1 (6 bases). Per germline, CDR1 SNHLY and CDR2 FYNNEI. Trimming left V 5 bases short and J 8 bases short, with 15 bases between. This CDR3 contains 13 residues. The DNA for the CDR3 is TGTGCCAGCAGTCGCACCTGGACAGACGGCTACACCTTC. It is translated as CASSRTWTDGYTF.

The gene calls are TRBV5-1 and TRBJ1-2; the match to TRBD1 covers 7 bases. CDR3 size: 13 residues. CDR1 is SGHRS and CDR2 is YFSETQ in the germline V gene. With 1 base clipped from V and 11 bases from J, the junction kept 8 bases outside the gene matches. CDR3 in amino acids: CASSLQGQGEYTF. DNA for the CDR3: TGCGCCAGCAGCTTGCAGGGGCAGGGGGAATACACCTTC.

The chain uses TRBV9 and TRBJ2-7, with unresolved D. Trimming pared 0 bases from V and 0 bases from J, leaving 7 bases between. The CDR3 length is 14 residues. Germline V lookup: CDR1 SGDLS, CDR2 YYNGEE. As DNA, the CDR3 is TGTGCCAGCAGCGTAGGGGCTCTCTCCTACGAGCAGTACTTC. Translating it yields CASSVGALSYEQYF.

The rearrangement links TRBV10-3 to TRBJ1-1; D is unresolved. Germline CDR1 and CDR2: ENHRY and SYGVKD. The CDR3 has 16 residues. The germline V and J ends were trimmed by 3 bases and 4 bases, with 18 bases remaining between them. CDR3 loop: CAISDTRTSPSTEAFF. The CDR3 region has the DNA TGTGCCATCAGTGATACCCGAACTTCCCCTTCCACTGAAGCTTTCTTT.

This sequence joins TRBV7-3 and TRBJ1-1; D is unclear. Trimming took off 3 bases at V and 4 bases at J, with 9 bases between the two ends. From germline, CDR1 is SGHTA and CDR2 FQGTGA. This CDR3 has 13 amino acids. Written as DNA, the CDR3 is TGTGCCAGCAGCTTTGGGGAGAGCACTGAAGCTTTCTTT. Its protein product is CASSFGESTEAFF.

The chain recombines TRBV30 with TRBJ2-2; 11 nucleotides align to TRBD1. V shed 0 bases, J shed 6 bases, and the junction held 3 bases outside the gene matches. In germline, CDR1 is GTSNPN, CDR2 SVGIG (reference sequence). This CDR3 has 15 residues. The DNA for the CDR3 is TGTGCCTGGAGTGTCGGACAGGGGGCCGCCGGGGAGCTGTTTTTT. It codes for CAWSVGQGAAGELFF.

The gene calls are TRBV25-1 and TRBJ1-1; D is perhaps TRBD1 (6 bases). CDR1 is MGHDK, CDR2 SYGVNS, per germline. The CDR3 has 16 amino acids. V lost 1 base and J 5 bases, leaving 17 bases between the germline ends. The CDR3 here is CASSEFGRGGTTEAFF. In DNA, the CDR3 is TGTGCCAGCAGTGAATTCGGCAGGGGAGGGACAACTGAAGCTTTCTTT.

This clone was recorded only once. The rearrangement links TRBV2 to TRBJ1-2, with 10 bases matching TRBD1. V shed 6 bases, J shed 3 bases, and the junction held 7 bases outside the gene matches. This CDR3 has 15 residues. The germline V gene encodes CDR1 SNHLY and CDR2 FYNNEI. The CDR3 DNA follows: TGTGCCAGCAGGGTCCGACAGGGGGCAGACTATGGCTACACCTTC. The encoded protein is CASRVRQGADYGYTF.

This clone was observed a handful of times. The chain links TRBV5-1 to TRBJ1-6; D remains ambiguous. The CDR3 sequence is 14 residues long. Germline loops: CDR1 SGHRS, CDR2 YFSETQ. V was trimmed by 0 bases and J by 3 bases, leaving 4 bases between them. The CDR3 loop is CASSLDGYNSPLHF. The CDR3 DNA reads TGCGCCAGCAGCTTGGACGGCTATAATTCACCCCTCCACTTT.

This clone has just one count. The CDR3 is CASSLYGGASYEQYF. In DNA, the CDR3 is TGTGCCAGCAGCTTATACGGGGGTGCTAGTTACGAGCAGTACTTC. The chain combines TRBV7-2 with TRBJ2-7; D is possibly TRBD2 (6 bases). Trimming removed 2 bases at V and 4 bases at J, with 15 bases between. CDR3 size: 15 residues. CDR1 is SGHTA, CDR2 FQGNSA, per germline.

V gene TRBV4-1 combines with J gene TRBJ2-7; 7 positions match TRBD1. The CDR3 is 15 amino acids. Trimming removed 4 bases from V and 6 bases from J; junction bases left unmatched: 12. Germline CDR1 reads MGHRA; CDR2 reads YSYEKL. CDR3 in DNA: TGCGCCAGCAGCCCCGGCACGGACAGGAACGGCGAGCAGTACTTC. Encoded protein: CASSPGTDRNGEQYF.

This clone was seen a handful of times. CDR3 loop: CASSEAGGRTEAFF. Written as DNA, the CDR3 is TGTGCCAGCAGTGAAGCGGGGGGGCGCACTGAAGCTTTCTTT. The rearrangement links TRBV6-1 to TRBJ1-1; TRBD1 is a possible D gene (6 bases). The germline V gene has CDR1 MNHNS and CDR2 SASEGT. V shed 0 bases and J shed 4 bases, with 9 bases lying between them. There are 14 residues in the CDR3.